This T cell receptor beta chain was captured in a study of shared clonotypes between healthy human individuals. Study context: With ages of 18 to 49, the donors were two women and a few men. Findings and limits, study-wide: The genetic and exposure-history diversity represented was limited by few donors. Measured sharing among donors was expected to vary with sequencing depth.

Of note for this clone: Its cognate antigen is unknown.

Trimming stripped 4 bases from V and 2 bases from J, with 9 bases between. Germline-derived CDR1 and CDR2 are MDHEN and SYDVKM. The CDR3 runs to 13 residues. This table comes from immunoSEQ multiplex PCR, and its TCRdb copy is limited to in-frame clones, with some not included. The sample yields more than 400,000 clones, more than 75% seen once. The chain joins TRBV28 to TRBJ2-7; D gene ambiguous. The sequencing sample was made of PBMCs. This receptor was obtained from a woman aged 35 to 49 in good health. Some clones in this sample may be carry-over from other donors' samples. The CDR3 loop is CASSSLGTYEQYF. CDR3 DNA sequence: TGTGCCAGCAGTTCTCTCGGTACCTACGAGCAGTACTTC.